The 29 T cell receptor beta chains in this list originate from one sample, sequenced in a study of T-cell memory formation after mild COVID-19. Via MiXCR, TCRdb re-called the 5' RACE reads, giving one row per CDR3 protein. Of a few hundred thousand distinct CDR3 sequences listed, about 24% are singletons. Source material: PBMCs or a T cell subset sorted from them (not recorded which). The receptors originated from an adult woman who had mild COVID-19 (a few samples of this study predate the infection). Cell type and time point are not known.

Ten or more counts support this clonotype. The CDR3 spells CASSFDGQGFTDTQYF. The CDR3 DNA reads as TGCGCCAGCAGCTTCGACGGACAGGGCTTCACAGATACGCAGTATTTT. This sequence joins TRBV5-1 and TRBJ2-3, with TRBD1 matching 8 bases. This CDR3 region has 16 residues. V was pared by 2 bases and J by 2 bases, with 7 bases of the junction left unmatched. Germline V gene sequence: CDR1 SGHRS, CDR2 YFSETQ.

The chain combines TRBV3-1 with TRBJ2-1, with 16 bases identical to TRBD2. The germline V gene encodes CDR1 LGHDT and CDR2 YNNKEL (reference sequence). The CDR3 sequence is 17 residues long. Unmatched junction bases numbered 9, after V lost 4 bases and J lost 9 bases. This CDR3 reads CASSRTGTSGRAIEQFF. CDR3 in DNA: TGTGCCAGCAGCCGGACCGGGACTAGCGGGAGGGCCATTGAGCAGTTCTTC.

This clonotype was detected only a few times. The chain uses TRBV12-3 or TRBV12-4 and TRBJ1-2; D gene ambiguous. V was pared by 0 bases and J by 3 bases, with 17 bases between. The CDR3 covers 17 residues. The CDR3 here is CASSLARGRIADYGYTF. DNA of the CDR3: TGTGCCAGCAGTTTAGCGCGCGGCAGGATCGCGGACTATGGCTACACCTTC.

This CDR3 reads CASSYGQGETQYF. In nucleotides, the CDR3 is TGTGCCAGCAGTTATGGGCAGGGGGAGACCCAGTACTTC. The chain has TRBV6-5 and TRBJ2-5, with D maybe TRBD1 (6 bases). V lost 3 bases, J lost 5 bases, and 10 bases lay in between. This CDR3 region has 13 residues. Germline CDR1 and CDR2: MNHEY and SVGAGI.

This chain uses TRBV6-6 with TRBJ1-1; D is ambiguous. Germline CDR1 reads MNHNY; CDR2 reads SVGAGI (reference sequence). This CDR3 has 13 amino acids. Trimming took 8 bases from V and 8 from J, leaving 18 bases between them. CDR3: CASSMGQAAEAFF. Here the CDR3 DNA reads TGTGCCAGCTCCATGGGCCAGGCTGCGGAAGCTTTCTTT.

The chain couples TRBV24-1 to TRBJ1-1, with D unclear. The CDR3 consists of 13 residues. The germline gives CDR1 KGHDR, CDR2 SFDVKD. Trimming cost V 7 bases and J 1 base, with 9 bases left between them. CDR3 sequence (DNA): TGTGCCACCAGAGGAACAAGGAACACTGAAGCTTTCTTT. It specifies CATRGTRNTEAFF.

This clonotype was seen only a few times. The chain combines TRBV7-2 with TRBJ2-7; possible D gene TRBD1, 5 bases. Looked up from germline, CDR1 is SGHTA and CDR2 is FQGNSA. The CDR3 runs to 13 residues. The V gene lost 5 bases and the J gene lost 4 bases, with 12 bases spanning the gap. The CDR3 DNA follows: TGTGCCAGCAGCACAGGACGGTTTTACGAGCAGTACTTC. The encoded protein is CASSTGRFYEQYF.

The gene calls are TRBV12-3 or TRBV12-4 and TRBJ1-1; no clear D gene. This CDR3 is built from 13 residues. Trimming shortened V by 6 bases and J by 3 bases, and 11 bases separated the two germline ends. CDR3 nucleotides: TGTGCCAGCAGCAATGATAGGGACACTGAAGCTTTCTTT. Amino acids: CASSNDRDTEAFF.

The CDR3 here is CASSVGLAGEFEQYF. The CDR3 DNA reads TGTGCCAGCAGCGTAGGACTAGCGGGAGAGTTCGAGCAGTACTTC. J is TRBJ2-7 and V is TRBV9; 12 nucleotides match TRBD2. Trimming cost V 0 bases and J 6 bases; bases outside gene matches: 4. The CDR3 length is 15 residues. The germline gives CDR1 SGDLS, CDR2 YYNGEE.

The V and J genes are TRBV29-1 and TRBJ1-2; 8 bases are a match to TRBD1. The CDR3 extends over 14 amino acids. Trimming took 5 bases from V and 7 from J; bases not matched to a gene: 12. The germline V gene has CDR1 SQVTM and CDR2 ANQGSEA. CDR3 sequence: CSVPSLQGARGYTF. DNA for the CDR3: TGCAGCGTTCCTTCCCTTCAGGGGGCGCGTGGCTACACCTTC.

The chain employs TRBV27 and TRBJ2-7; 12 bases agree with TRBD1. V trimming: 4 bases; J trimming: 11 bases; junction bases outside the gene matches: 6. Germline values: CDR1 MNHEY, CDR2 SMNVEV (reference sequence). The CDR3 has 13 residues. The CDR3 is CASSSGTGGAEYF. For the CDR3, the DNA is TGTGCCAGCAGTTCGGGGACAGGGGGCGCCGAGTACTTC.

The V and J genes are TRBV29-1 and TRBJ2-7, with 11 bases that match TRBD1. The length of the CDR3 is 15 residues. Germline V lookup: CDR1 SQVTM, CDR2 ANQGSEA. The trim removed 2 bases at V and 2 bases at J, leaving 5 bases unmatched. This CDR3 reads CSVERGDRGTYEQYF. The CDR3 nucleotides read TGCAGCGTTGAAAGGGGGGACAGGGGGACCTACGAGCAGTACTTC.

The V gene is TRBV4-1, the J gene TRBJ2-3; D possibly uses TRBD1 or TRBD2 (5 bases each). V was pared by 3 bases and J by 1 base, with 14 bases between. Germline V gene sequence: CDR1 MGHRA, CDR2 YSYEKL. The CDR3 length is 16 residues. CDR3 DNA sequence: TGCGCCAGCAGCCACTTAGGGACCTTTGGCACAGATACGCAGTATTTT. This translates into CASSHLGTFGTDTQYF.

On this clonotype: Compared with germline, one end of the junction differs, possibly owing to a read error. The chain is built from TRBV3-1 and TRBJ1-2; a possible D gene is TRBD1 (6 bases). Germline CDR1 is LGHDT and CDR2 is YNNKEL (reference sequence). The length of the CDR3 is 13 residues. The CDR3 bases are TGTGCCAGCAGCAGGGGCCAGGGGTTCATCCTCTTCTTC. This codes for CASSRGQGFILFF. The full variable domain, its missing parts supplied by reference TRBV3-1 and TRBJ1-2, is DTAVSQTPKYLVTQMGNDKSIKCEQNLGHDTMYWYKQDSKKFLKIMFSYNNKELIINETVPNRFSPKSPDKAHLNLHINSLELGDSAVYFCASSRGQGFILFFGSGTRLTVV.

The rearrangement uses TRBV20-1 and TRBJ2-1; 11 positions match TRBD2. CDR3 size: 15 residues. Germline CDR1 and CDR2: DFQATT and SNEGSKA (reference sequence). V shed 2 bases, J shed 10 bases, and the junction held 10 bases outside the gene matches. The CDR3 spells CSARLLAGEVEEQFF. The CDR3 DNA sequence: TGCAGTGCTAGACTACTAGCGGGGGAAGTCGAGGAGCAGTTCTTC.

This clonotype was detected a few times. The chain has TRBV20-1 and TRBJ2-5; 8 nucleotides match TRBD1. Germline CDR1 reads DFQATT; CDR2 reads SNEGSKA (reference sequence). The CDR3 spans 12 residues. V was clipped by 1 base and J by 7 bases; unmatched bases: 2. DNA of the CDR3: TGCAGTGCTAGAGTACAGGGGGGGACCCAGTACTTC. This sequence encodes CSARVQGGTQYF.

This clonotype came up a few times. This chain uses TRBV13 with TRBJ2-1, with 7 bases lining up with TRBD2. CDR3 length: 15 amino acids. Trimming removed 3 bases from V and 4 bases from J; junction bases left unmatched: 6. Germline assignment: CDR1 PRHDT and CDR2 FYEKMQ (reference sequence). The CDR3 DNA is TGTGCCAGCAGCTTGCCGGGACTACCTTACAATGAGCAGTTCTTC. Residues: CASSLPGLPYNEQFF.

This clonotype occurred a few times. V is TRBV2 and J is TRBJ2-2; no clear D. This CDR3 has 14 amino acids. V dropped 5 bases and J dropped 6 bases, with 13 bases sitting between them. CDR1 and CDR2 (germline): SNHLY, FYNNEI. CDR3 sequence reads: CASSRVERAGELFF. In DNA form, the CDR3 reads TGTGCCAGCAGTCGGGTGGAAAGGGCCGGGGAGCTGTTTTTT.

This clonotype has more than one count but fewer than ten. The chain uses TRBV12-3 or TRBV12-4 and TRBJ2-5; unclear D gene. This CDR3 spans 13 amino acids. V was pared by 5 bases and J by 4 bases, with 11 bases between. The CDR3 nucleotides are TGTGCCAGCAGTATGCTAGGGCCAGAGACCCAGTACTTC. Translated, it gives CASSMLGPETQYF.

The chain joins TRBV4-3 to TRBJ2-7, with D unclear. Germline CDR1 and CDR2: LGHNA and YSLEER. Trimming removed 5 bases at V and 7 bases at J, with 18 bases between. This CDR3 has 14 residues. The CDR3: CASSFGPGSLEQYF. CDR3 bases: TGCGCCAGCAGCTTTGGCCCTGGCTCTTTGGAGCAGTACTTC.

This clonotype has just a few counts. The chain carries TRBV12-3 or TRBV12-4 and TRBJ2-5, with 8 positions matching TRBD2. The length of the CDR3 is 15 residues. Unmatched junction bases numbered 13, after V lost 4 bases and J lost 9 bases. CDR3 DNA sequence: TGTGCCAGCAGTTCGAGCACTAGCGGATCTGTGGCCCAGTACTTC. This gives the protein CASSSSTSGSVAQYF.

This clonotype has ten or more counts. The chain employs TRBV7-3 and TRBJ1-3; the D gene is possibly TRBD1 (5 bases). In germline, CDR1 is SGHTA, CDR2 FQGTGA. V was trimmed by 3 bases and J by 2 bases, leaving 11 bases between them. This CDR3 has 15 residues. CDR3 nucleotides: TGTGCCAGCAGCTTGCTCGGGACGGCTGGAAACACCATATATTTT. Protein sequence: CASSLLGTAGNTIYF.

The DNA for the CDR3 is TGTGCCATCAGTGGGAGCGGGGCCCGGACTGAAGCTTTCTTT. It codes for CAISGSGARTEAFF. This chain uses TRBV10-3 with TRBJ1-1; D possibly corresponds to TRBD1 (5 bases). This CDR3 comprises 14 residues. Germline V CDR1 and CDR2: ENHRY, SYGVKD. Deletions cut 4 bases from V and 5 bases from J, with 14 bases between.

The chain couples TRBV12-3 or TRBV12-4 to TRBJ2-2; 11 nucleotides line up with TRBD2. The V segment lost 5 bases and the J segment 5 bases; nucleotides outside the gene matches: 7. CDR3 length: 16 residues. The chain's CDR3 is CASSPPLAGETGELFF. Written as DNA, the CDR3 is TGTGCCAGCAGTCCACCACTAGCGGGAGAAACCGGGGAGCTGTTTTTT.

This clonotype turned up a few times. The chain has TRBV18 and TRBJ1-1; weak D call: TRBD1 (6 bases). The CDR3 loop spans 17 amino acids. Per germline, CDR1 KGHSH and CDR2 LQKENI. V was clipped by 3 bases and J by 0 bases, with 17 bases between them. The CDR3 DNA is TGTGCCAGCTCACCGCGAAACGCCGGGACACTGAACACTGAAGCTTTCTTT. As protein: CASSPRNAGTLNTEAFF.

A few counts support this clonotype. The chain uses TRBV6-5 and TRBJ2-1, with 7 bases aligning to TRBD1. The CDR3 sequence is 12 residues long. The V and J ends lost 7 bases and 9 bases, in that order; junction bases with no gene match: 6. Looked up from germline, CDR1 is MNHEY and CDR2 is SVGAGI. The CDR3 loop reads CASIDYRGEQFF. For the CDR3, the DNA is TGTGCCAGCATCGACTACAGGGGTGAGCAGTTCTTC.

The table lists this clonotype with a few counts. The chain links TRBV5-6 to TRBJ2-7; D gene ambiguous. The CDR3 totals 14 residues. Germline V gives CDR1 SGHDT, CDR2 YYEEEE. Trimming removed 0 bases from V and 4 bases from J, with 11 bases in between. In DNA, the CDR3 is TGTGCCAGCAGCTTGGTGCAGGTATGGTACGAGCAGTACTTC. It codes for CASSLVQVWYEQYF.

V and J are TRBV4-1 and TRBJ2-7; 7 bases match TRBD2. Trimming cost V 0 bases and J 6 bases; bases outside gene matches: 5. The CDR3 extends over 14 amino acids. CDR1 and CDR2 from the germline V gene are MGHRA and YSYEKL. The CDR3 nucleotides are TGCGCCAGCAGCCAAGATAGGGAGGGCTCCGAGCAGTACTTC. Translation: CASSQDREGSEQYF.

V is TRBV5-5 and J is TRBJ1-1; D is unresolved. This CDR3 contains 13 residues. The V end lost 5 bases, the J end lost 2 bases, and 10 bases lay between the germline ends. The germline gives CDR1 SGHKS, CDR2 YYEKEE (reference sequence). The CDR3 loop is CASRFAPNTEAFF. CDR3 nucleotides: TGTGCCAGCAGATTTGCTCCAAACACTGAAGCTTTCTTT.